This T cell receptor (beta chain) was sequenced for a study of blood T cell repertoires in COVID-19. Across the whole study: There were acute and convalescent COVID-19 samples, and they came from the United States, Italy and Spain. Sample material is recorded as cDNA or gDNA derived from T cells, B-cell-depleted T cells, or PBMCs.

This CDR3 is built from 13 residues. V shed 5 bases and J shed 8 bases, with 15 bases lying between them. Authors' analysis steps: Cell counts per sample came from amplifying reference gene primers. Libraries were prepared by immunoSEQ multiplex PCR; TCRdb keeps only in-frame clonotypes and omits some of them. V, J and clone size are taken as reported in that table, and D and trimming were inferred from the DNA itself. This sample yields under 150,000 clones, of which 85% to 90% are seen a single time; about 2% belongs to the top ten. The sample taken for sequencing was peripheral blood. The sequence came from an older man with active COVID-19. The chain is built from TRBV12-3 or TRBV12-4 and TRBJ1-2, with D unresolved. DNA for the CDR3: TGTGCCAGCAGTCCGTCATCGGGTGACGGCTACACCTTC. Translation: CASSPSSGDGYTF.